Below, 22 T cell receptor beta chains from the same sample are listed, as sequenced in a study of cytomegalovirus exposure and HLA in healthy donors. Primers: 60 Vbeta forward and 13 Jbeta reverse. Generated by immunoSEQ multiplex PCR, the TCRdb table keeps only in-frame clones and is missing some. The sample holds 110,000 or so clones, under 90% seen once. Sample: PBMCs. All receptors derive from a woman aged 18-35 years in good health and CMV-seronegative.

J is TRBJ1-1 and V is TRBV5-1; D unresolved. Germline V CDR1 and CDR2: SGHRS, YFSETQ. The V end was cut by 4 bases, the J end by 0 bases, with 10 bases between. The CDR3 is 14 residues long. CDR3 in amino acids: CASSPSTLNTEAFF. As DNA, the CDR3 is TGCGCCAGCAGCCCTTCAACATTGAACACTGAAGCTTTCTTT. Combining the CDR3 with reference TRBV5-1 and TRBJ1-1 gives the whole variable domain KAGVTQTPRYLIKTRGQQVTLSCSPISGHRSVSWYQQTPGQGLQFLFEYFSETQRNKGNFPGRFSGRQFSNSRSEMNVSTLELGDSALYLCASSPSTLNTEAFFGQGTRLTVV.

V is TRBV4-1 and J is TRBJ2-7; 13 bases line up with TRBD2. There are 15 residues in the CDR3. V shed 5 bases and J 7 bases; nucleotides not matched to a gene: 8. CDR1 and CDR2 from the germline V gene are MGHRA and YSYEKL. The CDR3 DNA sequence: TGCGCCAGCAGCGCCGGACTAGCGGGAGAAGGGGAGCAGTACTTC. Residues: CASSAGLAGEGEQYF.

V usage is TRBV5-5 and J usage is TRBJ1-2; D is possibly TRBD1 (5 bases). With 0 bases removed from V and 6 bases from J, the gap between germline ends came to 9 bases. The CDR3 spans 13 residues. The germline gives CDR1 SGHKS, CDR2 YYEKEE (reference sequence). CDR3 in DNA: TGTGCCAGCAGCTTGGCGCGGGGCAATGGCTACACCTTC. Residues: CASSLARGNGYTF. Filled out from reference TRBV5-5 and TRBJ1-2, the complete variable domain reads DAGVTQSPTHLIKTRGQQVTLRCSPISGHKSVSWYQQVLGQGPQFIFQYYEKEERGRGNFPDRFSARQFPNYSSELNVNALLLGDSALYLCASSLARGNGYTFGSGTRLTVV.

The chain combines TRBV27 with TRBJ1-4, with TRBD1 matching 12 bases. The germline gives CDR1 MNHEY, CDR2 SMNVEV (reference sequence). This CDR3 comprises 15 residues. J gave up 5 bases and V 6 bases, and 4 bases lay outside the gene matches. The CDR3 region is CASRGQGAGNEKLFF. CDR3 DNA: TGTGCCAGCAGGGGACAGGGGGCAGGGAATGAAAAACTGTTTTTT.

J is TRBJ1-1 and V is TRBV4-2, with 9 bases that match TRBD1. Germline CDR1 reads LGHNA; CDR2 reads YNFKEQ. Losses at the gene ends were 1 base for V and 7 bases for J; bases not matched to a gene: 4. This CDR3 region has 14 residues. In DNA form, the CDR3 reads TGTGCCAGCAGCCAAGCGGGACAGGGAGGTGAAGCTTTCTTT. Translated, it gives CASSQAGQGGEAFF.

The count of this clone is one. Within the sample, other DNA sequences also encode this same CDR3. The CDR3 reads CASSQDPRTGELFF. CDR3 in DNA: TGTGCCAGCAGCCAAGATCCGAGGACCGGGGAGCTGTTTTTT. The chain is built from TRBV4-2 and TRBJ2-2; the D is unclear. The V gene lost 0 bases and the J gene lost 5 bases, with 7 bases spanning the gap. CDR1 and CDR2 (germline): LGHNA, YNFKEQ. This CDR3 spans 14 amino acids.

This clone was detected once. CDR3 in DNA: TGCGCCAGCAGCTTGCCAGGGAAAGAGACCCAGTACTTC. It encodes CASSLPGKETQYF. The chain is built from TRBV5-1 and TRBJ2-5; a weak D match, TRBD1 (5 bases). Germline values: CDR1 SGHRS, CDR2 YFSETQ. The CDR3 contains 13 residues. The ends were cut back, 1 base at V and 3 bases at J, with 7 bases in the middle.

The chain employs TRBV11-2 and TRBJ2-3; 9 positions agree with TRBD1. CDR1 is SGHAT, CDR2 FQNNGV, per germline. Trimming cost V 5 bases and J 3 bases; bases outside gene matches: 3. The CDR3 is 14 amino acids. CDR3 protein: CASSEQGATDTQYF. CDR3 in DNA: TGTGCCAGCAGCGAACAGGGGGCAACAGATACGCAGTATTTT.

In DNA form, the CDR3 reads TGTGCCAGCAGCTTACCGGACAGGGCCTACGAGCAGTACTTC. It specifies CASSLPDRAYEQYF. The J gene is TRBJ2-7, the V gene TRBV7-2; the match to TRBD1 covers 8 bases. After removal of 2 bases from V and 2 bases from J, the junction contained 2 bases not matched to a gene. Germline CDR1 and CDR2: SGHTA and FQGNSA. The CDR3 length is 14 residues.

V is TRBV10-1 and J is TRBJ2-3, with 9 bases matching TRBD2. Trimming at V came to 3 bases and at J to 5 bases, leaving 6 bases not matched to a gene. Looked up from germline, CDR1 is WNHNN and CDR2 is SYGVQD (reference sequence). The CDR3 loop spans 15 amino acids. CDR3 in DNA: TGCGCCAGCAGTGAAGGCGGGGGGGCGCGAGATACGCAGTATTTT. Translating gives CASSEGGGARDTQYF.

The chain carries TRBV7-9 and TRBJ1-1; D gene uncertain. CDR1 is SEHNR, CDR2 FQNEAQ, per germline (reference sequence). Deletions cut 1 base from V and 12 bases from J, with 9 bases between. The CDR3 consists of 11 residues. The CDR3 loop is CASSLGTFPFF. The CDR3, as DNA: TGTGCCAGCAGCTTAGGGACTTTTCCTTTCTTT.

The chain employs TRBV9 and TRBJ2-3, with 12 bases that match TRBD1. Germline values: CDR1 SGDLS, CDR2 YYNGEE. The CDR3 is 15 residues long. The CDR3 DNA sequence: TGTGGGGGACAGGGGGCGTTTTCCCGCACAGATACGCAGTATTTT. As protein: CGGQGAFSRTDTQYF.

The chain links TRBV7-9 to TRBJ2-1, with 16 bases identical to TRBD2. The junction had 4 bases not matched to a gene; V was cut back by 2 bases and J by 0 bases. Germline-derived CDR1 and CDR2 are SEHNR and FQNEAQ (reference sequence). The CDR3 extends over 19 amino acids. The CDR3 here is CASSLTGLAGGHSYNEQFF. The CDR3 DNA reads as TGTGCCAGCAGCTTAACGGGACTAGCGGGGGGGCACTCCTACAATGAGCAGTTCTTC.

CDR3 nucleotide sequence: TGTGCCAGCAGCTTGCGACAGAGTGGAAACACCATATATTTT. This encodes CASSLRQSGNTIYF. The chain joins TRBV7-6 to TRBJ1-3; the D gene is possibly TRBD1 (5 bases). V was clipped by 3 bases and J by 3 bases, with 9 bases between them. The CDR3 spans 14 residues. Germline CDR1 SGHVS, CDR2 FNYEAQ.

This rearrangement joins TRBV18 to TRBJ2-1; D not resolved. The V end was cut by 4 bases, the J end by 6 bases, with 7 bases between. This CDR3 has 12 residues. Germline loops: CDR1 KGHSH, CDR2 LQKENI. CDR3 sequence: CASSQWSNEQFF. CDR3 sequence (DNA): TGTGCCAGCTCACAGTGGAGCAATGAGCAGTTCTTC.

The rearrangement joins TRBV7-2 to TRBJ1-5; 9 positions match TRBD1. CDR1 is SGHTA and CDR2 is FQGNSA in the germline V gene. The CDR3 spans 17 residues. Losses at the gene ends were 5 bases for V and 1 base for J; bases not matched to a gene: 9. Here the CDR3 DNA reads TGTGCCAGCAGCCCCCGGACAGGGGAGTGGAGCAATCAGCCCCAGCATTTT. It specifies CASSPRTGEWSNQPQHF.

The rearrangement uses TRBV11-2 and TRBJ2-1, with TRBD2 matching 7 bases. The CDR3 is 16 amino acids. The J segment lost 4 bases and the V segment lost 5 bases, leaving 11 bases of the junction unmatched. Germline V CDR1 and CDR2: SGHAT, FQNNGV. The CDR3 spells CASSPSQGLRYNEQFF. CDR3 DNA: TGTGCCAGCAGCCCAAGTCAGGGACTACGATACAATGAGCAGTTCTTC.

The sample holds one count of this clone. The CDR3 reads CASSEMLGQRPVTIYF. CDR3 nucleotide sequence: TGCGCCAGCAGTGAGATGTTAGGACAGAGGCCTGTCACCATATATTTT. The chain carries TRBV10-2 and TRBJ1-3, with TRBD1 as a possible D gene (6 bases). The V end lost 2 bases, the J end lost 9 bases, and 20 bases lay between the germline ends. CDR3 length equals 16 residues. Germline values: CDR1 WSHSY, CDR2 SAAADI.

The chain joins TRBV7-2 to TRBJ1-1; TRBD1 aligns across 7 bases. This CDR3 is built from 15 residues. Germline values: CDR1 SGHTA, CDR2 FQGNSA. V trimming: 5 bases; J trimming: 1 base; junction bases outside the gene matches: 7. CDR3 sequence: CASSNRTGENTEAFF. The CDR3, as DNA: TGTGCCAGCAGCAATAGGACAGGTGAGAACACTGAAGCTTTCTTT.

The genes are TRBV14 and TRBJ2-7; 11 nucleotides line up with TRBD2. J lost 9 bases, V lost 4 bases, and 14 bases had no gene match. CDR1 and CDR2 (germline): SGHDN, FVKESK. The CDR3 contains 16 residues. CDR3 amino acids: CASSPRLAGGPGRQYF. The DNA for the CDR3 is TGTGCCAGCAGCCCCCGGTTAGCGGGAGGGCCCGGCCGGCAGTACTTC.

The rearrangement links TRBV27 to TRBJ1-1; TRBD1 might be the D (5 bases). The V end lost 2 bases, the J end lost 7 bases, and 8 bases lay between the germline ends. The germline V gene has CDR1 MNHEY and CDR2 SMNVEV (reference sequence). The CDR3 loop spans 12 amino acids. CDR3 in DNA: TGTGCCAGCAGTTTAGGCGGGGGTGAAGCTTTCTTT. It encodes CASSLGGGEAFF.

V usage is TRBV9 and J usage is TRBJ2-2; D is undetermined. This CDR3 contains 11 residues. Germline V gene sequence: CDR1 SGDLS, CDR2 YYNGEE. With 4 bases removed from V and 9 bases from J, the gap between germline ends came to 7 bases. CDR3 loop: CASSPNRELFF. CDR3 nucleotides: TGTGCCAGCAGCCCCAATCGGGAGCTGTTTTTT.